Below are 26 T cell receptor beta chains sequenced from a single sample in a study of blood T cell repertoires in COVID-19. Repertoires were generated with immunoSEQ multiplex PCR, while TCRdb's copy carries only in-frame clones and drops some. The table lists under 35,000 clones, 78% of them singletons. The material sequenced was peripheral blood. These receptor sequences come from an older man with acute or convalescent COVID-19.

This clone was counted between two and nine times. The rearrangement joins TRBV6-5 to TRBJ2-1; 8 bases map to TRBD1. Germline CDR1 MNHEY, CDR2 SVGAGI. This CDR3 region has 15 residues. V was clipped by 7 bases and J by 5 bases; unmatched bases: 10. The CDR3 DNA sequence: TGTGCCAGCAAGGGGGGCAGGACAGGGCACAATGAGCAGTTCTTC. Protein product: CASKGGRTGHNEQFF.

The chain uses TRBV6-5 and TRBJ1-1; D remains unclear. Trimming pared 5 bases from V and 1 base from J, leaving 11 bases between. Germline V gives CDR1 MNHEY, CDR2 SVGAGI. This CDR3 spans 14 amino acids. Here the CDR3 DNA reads TGTGCCAGCAGTACTAAATTATGGAACACTGAAGCTTTCTTT. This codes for CASSTKLWNTEAFF.

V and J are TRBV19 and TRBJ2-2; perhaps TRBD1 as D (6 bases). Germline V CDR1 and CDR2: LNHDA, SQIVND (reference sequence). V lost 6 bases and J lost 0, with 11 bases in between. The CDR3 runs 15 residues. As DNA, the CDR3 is TGTGCCAGTAGCCCCGGGACAACGAACACCGGGGAGCTGTTTTTT. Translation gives CASSPGTTNTGELFF.

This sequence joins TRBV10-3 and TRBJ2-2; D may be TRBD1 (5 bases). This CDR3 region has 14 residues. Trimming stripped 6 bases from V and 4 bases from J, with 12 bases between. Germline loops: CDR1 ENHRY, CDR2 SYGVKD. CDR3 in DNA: TGTGCCATCAGACTGCAGGGTTCCACCGGGGAGCTGTTTTTT. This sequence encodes CAIRLQGSTGELFF.

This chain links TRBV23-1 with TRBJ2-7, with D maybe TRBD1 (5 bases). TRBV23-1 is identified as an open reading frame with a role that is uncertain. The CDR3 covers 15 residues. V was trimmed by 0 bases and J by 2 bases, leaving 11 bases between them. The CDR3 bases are TGCGCCAGCAGTCAATCGCGTCCAGGGACCTACGAGCAGTACTTC. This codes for CASSQSRPGTYEQYF.

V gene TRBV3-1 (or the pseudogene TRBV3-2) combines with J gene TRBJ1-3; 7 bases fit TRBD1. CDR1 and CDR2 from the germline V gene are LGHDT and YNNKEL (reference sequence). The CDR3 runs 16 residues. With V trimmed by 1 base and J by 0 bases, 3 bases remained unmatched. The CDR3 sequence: CASSQGQGSSGNTIYF. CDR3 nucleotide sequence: TGTGCCAGCAGCCAAGGACAGGGTAGCTCTGGAAACACCATATATTTT.

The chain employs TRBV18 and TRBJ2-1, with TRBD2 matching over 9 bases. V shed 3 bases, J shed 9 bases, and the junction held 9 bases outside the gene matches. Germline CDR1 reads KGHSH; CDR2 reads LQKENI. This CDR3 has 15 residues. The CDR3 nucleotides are TGTGCCAGCTCACCGGTCCTAGCGGGGTATGGTGAGCAGTTCTTC. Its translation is CASSPVLAGYGEQFF.

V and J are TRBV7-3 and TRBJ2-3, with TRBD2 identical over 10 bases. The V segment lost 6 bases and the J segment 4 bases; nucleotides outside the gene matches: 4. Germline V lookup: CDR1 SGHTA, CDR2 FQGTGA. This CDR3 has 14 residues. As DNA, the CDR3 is TGTGCCAGCAGTATAAGCGGGGGGGCAGATACGCAGTATTTT. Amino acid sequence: CASSISGGADTQYF.

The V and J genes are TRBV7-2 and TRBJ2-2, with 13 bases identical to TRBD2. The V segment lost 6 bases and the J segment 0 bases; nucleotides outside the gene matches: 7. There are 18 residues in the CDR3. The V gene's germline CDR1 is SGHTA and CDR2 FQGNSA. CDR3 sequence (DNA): TGTGCCAGCAGGGGCCAGACTAGCGGGGGGTCGAACACCGGGGAGCTGTTTTTT. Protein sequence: CASRGQTSGGSNTGELFF.

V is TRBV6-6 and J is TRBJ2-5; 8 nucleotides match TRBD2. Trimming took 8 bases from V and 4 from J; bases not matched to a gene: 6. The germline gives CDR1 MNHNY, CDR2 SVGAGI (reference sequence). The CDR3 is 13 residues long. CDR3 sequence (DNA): TGTGCCAGCGGCCGGGGGGGCCGAGAGACCCAGTACTTC. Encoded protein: CASGRGGRETQYF.

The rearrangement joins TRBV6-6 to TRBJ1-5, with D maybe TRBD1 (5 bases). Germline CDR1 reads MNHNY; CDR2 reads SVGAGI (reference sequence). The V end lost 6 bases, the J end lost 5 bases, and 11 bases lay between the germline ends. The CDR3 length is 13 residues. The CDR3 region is CASSSGLDQPQHF. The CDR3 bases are TGTGCCAGCAGCTCAGGGTTGGATCAGCCCCAGCATTTT.

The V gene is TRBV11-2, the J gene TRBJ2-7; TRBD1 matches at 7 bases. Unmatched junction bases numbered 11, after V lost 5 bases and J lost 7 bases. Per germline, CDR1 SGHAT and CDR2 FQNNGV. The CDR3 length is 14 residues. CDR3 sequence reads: CASSKDQNRGEQYF. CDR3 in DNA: TGTGCCAGCAGCAAAGACCAAAACAGGGGAGAGCAGTACTTC.

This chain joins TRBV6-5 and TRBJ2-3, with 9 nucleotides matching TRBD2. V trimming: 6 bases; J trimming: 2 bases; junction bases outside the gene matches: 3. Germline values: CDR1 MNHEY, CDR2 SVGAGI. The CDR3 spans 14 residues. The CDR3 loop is CASSPGLATDTQYF. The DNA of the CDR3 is TGTGCCAGCAGCCCGGGACTAGCCACAGATACGCAGTATTTT.

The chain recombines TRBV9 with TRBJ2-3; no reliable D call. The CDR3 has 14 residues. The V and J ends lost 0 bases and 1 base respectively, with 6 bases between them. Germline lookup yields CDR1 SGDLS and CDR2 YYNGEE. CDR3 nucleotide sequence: TGTGCCAGCAGCGTAGACTCGCGCACAGATACGCAGTATTTT. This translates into CASSVDSRTDTQYF.

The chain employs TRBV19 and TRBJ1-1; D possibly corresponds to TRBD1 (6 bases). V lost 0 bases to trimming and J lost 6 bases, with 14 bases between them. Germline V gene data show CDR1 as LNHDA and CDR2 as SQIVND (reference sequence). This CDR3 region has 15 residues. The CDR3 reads CASSIDLRGRAEAFF. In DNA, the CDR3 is TGTGCCAGTAGTATAGATCTCAGGGGACGGGCTGAAGCTTTCTTT.

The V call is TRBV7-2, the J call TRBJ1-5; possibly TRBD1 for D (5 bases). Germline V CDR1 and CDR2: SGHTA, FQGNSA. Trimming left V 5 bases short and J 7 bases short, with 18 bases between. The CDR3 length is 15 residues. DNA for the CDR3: TGTGCCAGCAGCCCTGATTGGGGGGGGAGGCAGCCCCAGCATTTT. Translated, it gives CASSPDWGGRQPQHF. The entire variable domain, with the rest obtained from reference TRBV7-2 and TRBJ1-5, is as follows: GAGVSQSPSNKVTEKGKDVELRCDPISGHTALYWYRQSLGQGLEFLIYFQGNSAPDKSGLPSDRFSAERTGGSVSTLTIQRTQQEDSAVYLCASSPDWGGRQPQHFGDGTRLSIL.

The chain's CDR3 is CASSYSVQFLAGSTDTQYF. The CDR3 DNA is TGTGCCAGCAGTTACTCGGTTCAATTTCTAGCGGGCAGCACAGATACGCAGTATTTT. The chain couples TRBV6-2 or TRBV6-3 to TRBJ2-3; 8 bases match TRBD2. V shed 0 bases and J 0 bases; nucleotides not matched to a gene: 11. CDR3 length equals 19 residues. Germline V gene data show CDR1 as MNHEY and CDR2 as SVGEGT.

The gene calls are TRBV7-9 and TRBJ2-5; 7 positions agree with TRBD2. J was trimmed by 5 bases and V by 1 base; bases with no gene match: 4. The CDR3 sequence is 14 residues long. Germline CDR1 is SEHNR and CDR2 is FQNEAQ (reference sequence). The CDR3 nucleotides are TGTGCCAGCAGCTTAGGTGGGGGAGGGGAGACCCAGTACTTC. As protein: CASSLGGGGETQYF. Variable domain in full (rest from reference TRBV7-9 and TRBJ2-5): DTGVSQNPRHKITKRGQNVTFRCDPISEHNRLYWYRQTLGQGPEFLTYFQNEAQLEKSRLLSDRFSAERPKGSFSTLEIQRTEQGDSAMYLCASSLGGGGETQYFGPGTRLLVL.

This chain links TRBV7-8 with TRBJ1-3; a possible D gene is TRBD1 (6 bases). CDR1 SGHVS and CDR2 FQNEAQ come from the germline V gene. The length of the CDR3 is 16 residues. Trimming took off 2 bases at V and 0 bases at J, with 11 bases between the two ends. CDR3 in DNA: TGTGCCAGCAGCTTACAGGGGATTTACTCTGGAAACACCATATATTTT. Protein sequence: CASSLQGIYSGNTIYF.

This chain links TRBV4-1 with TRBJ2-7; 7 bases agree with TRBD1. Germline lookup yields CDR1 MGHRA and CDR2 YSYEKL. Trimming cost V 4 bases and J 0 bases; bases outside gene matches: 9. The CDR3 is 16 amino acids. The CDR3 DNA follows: TGCGCCAGCAGCCGATCCTTGACAGGGAGCTCCTACGAGCAGTACTTC. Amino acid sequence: CASSRSLTGSSYEQYF.

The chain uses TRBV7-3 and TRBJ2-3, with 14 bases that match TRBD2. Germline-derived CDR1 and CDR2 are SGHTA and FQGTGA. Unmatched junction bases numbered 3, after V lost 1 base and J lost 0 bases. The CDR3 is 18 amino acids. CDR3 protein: CASSLKGLAGASTDTQYF. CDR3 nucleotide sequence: TGTGCCAGCAGCTTAAAGGGACTAGCGGGGGCGAGCACAGATACGCAGTATTTT.

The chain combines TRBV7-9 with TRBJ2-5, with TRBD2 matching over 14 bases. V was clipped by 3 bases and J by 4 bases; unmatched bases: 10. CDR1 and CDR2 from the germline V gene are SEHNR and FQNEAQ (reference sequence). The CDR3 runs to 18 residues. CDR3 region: CASSFQGRLAGGRETQYF. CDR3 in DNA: TGTGCCAGCAGCTTTCAAGGGCGACTAGCGGGGGGGCGAGAGACCCAGTACTTC. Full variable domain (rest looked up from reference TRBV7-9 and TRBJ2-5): DTGVSQNPRHKITKRGQNVTFRCDPISEHNRLYWYRQTLGQGPEFLTYFQNEAQLEKSRLLSDRFSAERPKGSFSTLEIQRTEQGDSAMYLCASSFQGRLAGGRETQYFGPGTRLLVL.

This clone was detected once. CDR3 loop: CASILRTGSMNTEAFF. The DNA of the CDR3 is TGTGCCAGCATCCTCCGAACAGGGTCGATGAACACTGAAGCTTTCTTT. The rearrangement links TRBV7-9 to TRBJ1-1, with a weak D call TRBD1 (6 bases). The CDR3 consists of 16 residues. Germline assignment: CDR1 SEHNR and CDR2 FQNEAQ (reference sequence). V lost 7 bases to trimming and J lost 0 bases, with 18 bases between them.

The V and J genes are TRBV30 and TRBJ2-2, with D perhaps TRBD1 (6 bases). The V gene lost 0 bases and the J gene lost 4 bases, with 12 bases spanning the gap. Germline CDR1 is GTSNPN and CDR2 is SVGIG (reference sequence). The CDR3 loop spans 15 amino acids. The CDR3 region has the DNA TGTGCCTGGAGTGTCTACAGGGCCGGCACCGGGGAGCTGTTTTTT. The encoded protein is CAWSVYRAGTGELFF.

The CDR3 region has the DNA TGTGCCCTTCCCGGGACAGGGGGCGTTGGGGCCAACGTCCTGACTTTC. Translated: CALPGTGGVGANVLTF. J is TRBJ2-6 and V is TRBV10-3; 12 bases agree with TRBD1. V gave up 11 bases and J gave up 3 bases; unmatched junction bases: 8. Per the germline V gene, CDR1 is ENHRY and CDR2 is SYGVKD. This CDR3 is built from 16 residues.

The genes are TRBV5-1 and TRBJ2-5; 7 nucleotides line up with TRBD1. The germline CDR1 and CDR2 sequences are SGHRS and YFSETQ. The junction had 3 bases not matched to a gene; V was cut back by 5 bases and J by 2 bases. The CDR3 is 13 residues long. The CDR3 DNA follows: TGCGCCAGCAGTGACAGGGTGCAAGAGACCCAGTACTTC. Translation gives CASSDRVQETQYF. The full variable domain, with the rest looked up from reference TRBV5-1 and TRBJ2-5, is KAGVTQTPRYLIKTRGQQVTLSCSPISGHRSVSWYQQTPGQGLQFLFEYFSETQRNKGNFPGRFSGRQFSNSRSEMNVSTLELGDSALYLCASSDRVQETQYFGPGTRLLVL.